This T cell receptor (beta chain) was recorded in a study of monozygotic twins with inflammatory bowel disease. The CDR3 extends over 13 amino acids. In germline, CDR1 is SGHRS, CDR2 YFSETQ. From the 5' RACE reads, TCRdb lists one entry per CDR3 protein and no DNA. The sample yields approximately 120,000 distinct CDR3 sequences, of which the top ten take up over 10%. The clonotype originates from a human donor with ulcerative colitis or Crohn's disease, or a healthy co-twin of an affected twin (not recorded which). The chain employs TRBV5-1 and TRBJ1-6; the TCRdb D gene call, TRBD1, has no DNA to confirm it. The specimen sequenced was blood. The CDR3 loop reads CASSWVAGDPLHF.